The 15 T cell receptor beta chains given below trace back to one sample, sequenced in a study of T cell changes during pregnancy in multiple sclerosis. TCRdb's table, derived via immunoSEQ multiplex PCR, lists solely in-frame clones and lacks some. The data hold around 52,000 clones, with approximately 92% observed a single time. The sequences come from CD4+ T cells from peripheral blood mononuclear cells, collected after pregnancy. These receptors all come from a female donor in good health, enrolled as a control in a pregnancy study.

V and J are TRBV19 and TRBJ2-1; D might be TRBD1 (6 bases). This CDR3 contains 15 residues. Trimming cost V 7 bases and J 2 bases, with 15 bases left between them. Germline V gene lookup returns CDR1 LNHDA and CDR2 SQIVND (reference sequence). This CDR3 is CASMRQDNPYNEQFF. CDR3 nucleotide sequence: TGTGCCAGTATGCGACAGGACAATCCCTACAATGAGCAGTTCTTC.

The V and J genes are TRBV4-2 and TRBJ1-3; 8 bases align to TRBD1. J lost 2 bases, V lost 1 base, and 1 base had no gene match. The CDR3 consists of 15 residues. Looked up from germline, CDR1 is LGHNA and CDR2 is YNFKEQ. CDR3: CASSQGTGPGNTIYF. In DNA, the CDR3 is TGTGCCAGCAGCCAAGGGACAGGGCCTGGAAACACCATATATTTT.

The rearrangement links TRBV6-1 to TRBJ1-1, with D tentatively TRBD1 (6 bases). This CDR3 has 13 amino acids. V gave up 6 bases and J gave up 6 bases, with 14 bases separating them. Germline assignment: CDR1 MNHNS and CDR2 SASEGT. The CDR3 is CASRDTGPAEAFF. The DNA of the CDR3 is TGTGCCAGCAGGGATACAGGGCCTGCTGAAGCTTTCTTT.

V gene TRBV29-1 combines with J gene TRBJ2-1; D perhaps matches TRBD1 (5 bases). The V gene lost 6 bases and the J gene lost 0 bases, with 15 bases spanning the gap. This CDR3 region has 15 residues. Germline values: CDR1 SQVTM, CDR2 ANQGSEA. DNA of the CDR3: TGCAGCGTCCCCCCCCAGGGAAGCTCCTACAATGAGCAGTTCTTC. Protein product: CSVPPQGSSYNEQFF.

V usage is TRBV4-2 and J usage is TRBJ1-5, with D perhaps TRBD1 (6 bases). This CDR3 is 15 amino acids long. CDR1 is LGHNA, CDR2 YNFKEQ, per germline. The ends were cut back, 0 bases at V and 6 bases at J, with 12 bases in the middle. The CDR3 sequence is CASSQDGGASQPQHF. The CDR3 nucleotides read TGTGCCAGCAGCCAAGACGGGGGGGCATCTCAGCCCCAGCATTTT.

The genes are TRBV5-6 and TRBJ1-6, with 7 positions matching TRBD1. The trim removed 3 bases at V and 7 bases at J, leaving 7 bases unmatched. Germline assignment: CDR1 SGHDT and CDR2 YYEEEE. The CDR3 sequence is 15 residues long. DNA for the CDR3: TGTGCCAGCAGCTACGACAGGGTCGGGAATTCACCCCTCCACTTT. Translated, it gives CASSYDRVGNSPLHF. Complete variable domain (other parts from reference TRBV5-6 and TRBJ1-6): DAGVTQSPTHLIKTRGQQVTLRCSPKSGHDTVSWYQQALGQGPQFIFQYYEEEERQRGNFPDRFSGHQFPNYSSELNVNALLLGDSALYLCASSYDRVGNSPLHFGNGTRLTVT.

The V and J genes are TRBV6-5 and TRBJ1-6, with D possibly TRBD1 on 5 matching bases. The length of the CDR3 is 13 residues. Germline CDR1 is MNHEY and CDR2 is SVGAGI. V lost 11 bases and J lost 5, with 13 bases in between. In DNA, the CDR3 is TGTGCCTCGGCCAGGGCGCATAATTCACCCCTCCACTTT. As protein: CASARAHNSPLHF.

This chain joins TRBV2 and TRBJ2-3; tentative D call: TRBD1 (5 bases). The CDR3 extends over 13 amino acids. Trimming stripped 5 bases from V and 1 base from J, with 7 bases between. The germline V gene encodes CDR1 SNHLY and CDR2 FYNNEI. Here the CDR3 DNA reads TGTGCCAGCAGTTCACAGGGCACAGATACGCAGTATTTT. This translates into CASSSQGTDTQYF.

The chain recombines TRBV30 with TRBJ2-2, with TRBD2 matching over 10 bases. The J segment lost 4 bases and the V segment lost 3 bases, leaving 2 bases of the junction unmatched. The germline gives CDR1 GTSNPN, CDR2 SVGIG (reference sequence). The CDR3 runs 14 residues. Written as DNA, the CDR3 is TGTGCCTGGAGGGCTAGCGGGGGCACCGGGGAGCTGTTTTTT. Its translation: CAWRASGGTGELFF.

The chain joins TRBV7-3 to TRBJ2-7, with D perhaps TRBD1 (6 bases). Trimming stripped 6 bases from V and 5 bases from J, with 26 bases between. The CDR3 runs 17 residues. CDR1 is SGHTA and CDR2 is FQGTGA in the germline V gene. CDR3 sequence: CASSQGSSTGTLDEQYF. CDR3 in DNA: TGTGCCAGCAGTCAGGGGAGCTCTACAGGTACGCTTGACGAGCAGTACTTC.

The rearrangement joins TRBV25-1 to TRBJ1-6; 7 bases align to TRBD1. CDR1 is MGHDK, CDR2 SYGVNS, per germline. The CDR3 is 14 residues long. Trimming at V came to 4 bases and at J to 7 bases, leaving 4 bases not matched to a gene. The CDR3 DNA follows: TGTGCCAGCAGTGTGACAGGGTACAATTCACCCCTCCACTTT. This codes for CASSVTGYNSPLHF.

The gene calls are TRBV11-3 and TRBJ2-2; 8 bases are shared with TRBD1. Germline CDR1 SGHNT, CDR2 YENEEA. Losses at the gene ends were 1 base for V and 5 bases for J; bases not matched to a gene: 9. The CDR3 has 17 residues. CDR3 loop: CASSLVRVTGGTGELFF. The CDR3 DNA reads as TGTGCCAGCAGCTTAGTCCGGGTAACAGGGGGTACCGGGGAGCTGTTTTTT.

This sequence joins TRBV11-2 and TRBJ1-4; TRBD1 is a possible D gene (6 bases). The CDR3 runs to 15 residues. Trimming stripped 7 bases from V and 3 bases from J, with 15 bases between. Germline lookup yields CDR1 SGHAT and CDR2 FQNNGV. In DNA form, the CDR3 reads TGTGCCAGCACCCGGGGGGGCGAGCCTAATGAAAAACTGTTTTTT. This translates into CASTRGGEPNEKLFF.

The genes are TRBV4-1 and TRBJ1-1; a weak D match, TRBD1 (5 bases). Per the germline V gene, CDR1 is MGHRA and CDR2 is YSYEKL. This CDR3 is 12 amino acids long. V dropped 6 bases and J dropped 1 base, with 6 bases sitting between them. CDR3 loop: CASRGQNTEAFF. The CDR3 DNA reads TGCGCCAGCAGAGGACAGAACACTGAAGCTTTCTTT.

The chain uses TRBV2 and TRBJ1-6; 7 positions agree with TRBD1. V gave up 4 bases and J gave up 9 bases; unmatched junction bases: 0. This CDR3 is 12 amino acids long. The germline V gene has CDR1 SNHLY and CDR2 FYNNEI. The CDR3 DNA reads TGTGCCAGCAGTGGGGACAGTTCACCCCTCCACTTT. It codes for CASSGDSSPLHF.